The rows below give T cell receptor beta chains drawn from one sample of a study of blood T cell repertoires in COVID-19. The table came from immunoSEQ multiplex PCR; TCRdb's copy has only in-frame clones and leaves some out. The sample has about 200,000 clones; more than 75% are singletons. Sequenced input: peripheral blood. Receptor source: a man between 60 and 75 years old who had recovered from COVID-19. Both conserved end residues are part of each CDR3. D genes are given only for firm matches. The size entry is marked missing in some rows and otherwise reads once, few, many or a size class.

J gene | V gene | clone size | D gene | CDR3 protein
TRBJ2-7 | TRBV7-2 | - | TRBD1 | CASSLGQGAYEQYF
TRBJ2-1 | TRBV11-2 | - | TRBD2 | CASSLPGGHHSYNEQFF
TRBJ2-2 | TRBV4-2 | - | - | CASSAEVLSYNTGELFF
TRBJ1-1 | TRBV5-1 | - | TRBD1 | CASSSGQGGTEAFF
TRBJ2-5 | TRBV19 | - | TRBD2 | CASSVGLAGQETQYF
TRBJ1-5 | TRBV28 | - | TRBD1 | CASRGTGSRNQPQHF
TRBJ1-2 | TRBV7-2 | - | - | CASSLGGVYGYTF
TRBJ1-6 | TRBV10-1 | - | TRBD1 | CASSRDSYSPLHF
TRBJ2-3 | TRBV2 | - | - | CASTGGGTDTQYF
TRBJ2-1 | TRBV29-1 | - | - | CSASTSSYNEQFF
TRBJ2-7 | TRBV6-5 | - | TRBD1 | CASRTGEAYEQYF
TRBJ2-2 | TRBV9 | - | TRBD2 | CASSAGLAGVGSGELFF
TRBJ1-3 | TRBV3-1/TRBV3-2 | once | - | CASSPSQIVNTIYF
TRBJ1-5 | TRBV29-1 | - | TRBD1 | CSVGQGLGNQPQHF
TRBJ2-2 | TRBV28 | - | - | CASSWQGDTGELFF
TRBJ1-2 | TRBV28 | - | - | CASRYSGSGYGYTF
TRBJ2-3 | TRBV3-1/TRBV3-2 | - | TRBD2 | CASSPFTSGLYTDTQYF
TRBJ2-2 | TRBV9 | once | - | CASSVLGELFF
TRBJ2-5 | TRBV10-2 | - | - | CASSEGSRETQYF
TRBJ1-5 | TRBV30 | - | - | CAWSVLLGNQPQHF
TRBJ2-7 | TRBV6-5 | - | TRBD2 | CASSYATSGTFYEQYF
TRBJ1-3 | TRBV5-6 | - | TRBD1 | CASSLRQGATGNTIYF
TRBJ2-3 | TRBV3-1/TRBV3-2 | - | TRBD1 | CASSQEVGQGRVTDTQYF
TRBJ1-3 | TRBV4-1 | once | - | CASSQPDINTIYF
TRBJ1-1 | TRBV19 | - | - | CASSKGMERTEAFF
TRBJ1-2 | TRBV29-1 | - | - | CSVEIHSGGYTF
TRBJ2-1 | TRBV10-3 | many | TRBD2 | CAIRPGLASDEQFF
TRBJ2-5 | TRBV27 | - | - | CASSLLRGGGETQYF
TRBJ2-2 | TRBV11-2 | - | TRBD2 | CASSSGLAGTGELFF
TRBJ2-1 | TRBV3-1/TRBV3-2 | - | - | CASSLQRAINNNEQFF
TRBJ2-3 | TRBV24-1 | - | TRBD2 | CATSDGAGGTDTQYF
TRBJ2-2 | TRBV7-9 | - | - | CASNYPGGVGELFF
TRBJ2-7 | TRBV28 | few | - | CASRKHYEQYF
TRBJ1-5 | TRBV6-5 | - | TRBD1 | CASSSDRGINQPQHF
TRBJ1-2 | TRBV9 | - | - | CASSVGANRAPIYGYTF
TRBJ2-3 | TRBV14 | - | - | CASGQEAGTFTDTQYF
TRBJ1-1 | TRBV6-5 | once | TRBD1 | CASSYSRSGGDTEAFF
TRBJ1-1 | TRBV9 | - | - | CASSRSDTEAFF
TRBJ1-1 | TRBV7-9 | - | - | CASSLFIGGNTEAFF
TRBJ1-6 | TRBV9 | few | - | CASSPGGEVGSPLHF
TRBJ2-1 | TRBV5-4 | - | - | CASSLDVSSYNEQFF